These 23 T cell receptor beta chains share one sample of origin, sequenced in a study of Graves' ophthalmopathy and Graves' hyperthyroidism. Researchers took RNA transcripts and amplified TCR beta CDR3 regions from them. First-round RT-PCR employed HTBI primers, with a second-round multiplex PCR after it. TCRdb itself ran the multiplex PCR reads through MiXCR, one entry per CDR3 protein. This table holds 40,000 to 50,000 distinct CDR3 sequences, roughly half found once. Material: peripheral blood. The receptors here all came from an adult man with Graves' ophthalmopathy.

As concerns this clonotype: Because the CDR3 is missing its conserved closing phenylalanine or tryptophan, this is likely a read error. This chain uses TRBV5-1 with TRBJ2-2; TRBD2 might be the D (6 bases). V was clipped by 2 bases and J by 3 bases, with 8 bases between them. This CDR3 is built from 14 residues. Germline CDR1 and CDR2: SGHRS and YFSETQ. CDR3 sequence reads: CASSLGGDTGELFC. CDR3 nucleotide sequence: TGCGCCAGCAGCTTAGGCGGGGACACCGGGGAGCTGTTTTGT.

This clonotype turned up a few times. The J gene is TRBJ2-7, the V gene TRBV29-1; no reliable D call. V was pared by 2 bases and J by 4 bases, with 6 bases between. Germline CDR1 reads SQVTM; CDR2 reads ANQGSEA. CDR3 length: 11 residues. CDR3 residues: CSVESTYEQYF. The DNA of the CDR3 is TGCAGCGTTGAATCCACGTACGAGCAGTACTTC.

This chain joins TRBV7-9 and TRBJ1-3, with D perhaps matching TRBD1 (5 bases). Trimming removed 5 bases at V and 4 bases at J, with 15 bases between. This CDR3 contains 15 residues. Germline CDR1 and CDR2: SEHNR and FQNEAQ (reference sequence). This chain's CDR3 is CASSRGGVTGNTIYF. The CDR3 DNA sequence: TGTGCCAGCAGCCGGGGAGGGGTCACCGGAAACACCATATATTTT.

This clonotype is termed medium-sized. J is TRBJ1-2 and V is TRBV2; TRBD1 aligns across 10 bases. The CDR3 is 15 residues long. The trim removed 9 bases at V and 2 bases at J, leaving 9 bases unmatched. Germline loops: CDR1 SNHLY, CDR2 FYNNEI. This CDR3 is CARTGTGDSNYGYTF. The CDR3 coding sequence is TGTGCCAGAACCGGGACAGGGGATTCCAACTATGGCTACACCTTC.

With respect to this clonotype: The junction departs from the called germline gene at one end, perhaps through a read error. J is TRBJ2-2 and V is TRBV4-2; the D gene is possibly TRBD2 (6 bases). This CDR3 comprises 12 residues. CDR1 and CDR2 from the germline V gene are LGHNA and YNFKEQ. In DNA form, the CDR3 reads TGTGCCAGCAGCCAAGGGGGGGTTTTCGGGAATTTT. As protein: CASSQGGVFGNF.

The table lists this clonotype with a count of one. The chain carries TRBV6-5 and TRBJ2-6; 9 positions agree with TRBD1. CDR3 length equals 15 residues. V dropped 6 bases and J dropped 3; count of bases not matched to a gene: 3. Germline V lookup: CDR1 MNHEY, CDR2 SVGAGI. The CDR3 loop reads CASSRDRVGANVLTF. CDR3 sequence (DNA): TGTGCCAGCAGCCGGGACAGGGTTGGGGCCAACGTCCTGACTTTC.

Comment on this clonotype: A junction boundary mismatches the germline segment, possibly from a read error. The genes are TRBV20-1 and TRBJ2-7; 7 positions match TRBD2. The germline gives CDR1 DFQATT, CDR2 SNEGSKA (reference sequence). This CDR3 contains 12 residues. In DNA form, the CDR3 reads TGCAGTGCTAGGAGGACTAGTAACGAGCAGTGCTTC. This gives the protein CSARRTSNEQCF.

This clonotype rates as medium-sized. This chain links TRBV10-3 with TRBJ1-2, with D perhaps TRBD1 (5 bases). Germline assignment: CDR1 ENHRY and CDR2 SYGVKD. Trimming took 3 bases from V and 2 from J, leaving 10 bases between them. The CDR3 runs to 14 residues. The CDR3 spells CAISDQAGNYGYTF. CDR3 sequence (DNA): TGTGCCATCAGTGATCAGGCAGGGAACTATGGCTACACCTTC.

The V and J genes are TRBV12-3 or TRBV12-4 and TRBJ2-1; 11 bases are a match to TRBD2. The J call is in doubt because the DNA end fits TRBJ2-7 better. There are 17 residues in the CDR3. The CDR3 nucleotides read TGTGCCAGCAGTTTAACACTAGCGGGAGAACCCGGGAATGAGCAGTACTTC. Its translation is CASSLTLAGEPGNEQYF.

This clonotype was counted many times. The V call is TRBV5-1, the J call TRBJ2-7, with 9 positions matching TRBD1. Germline CDR1 and CDR2: SGHRS and YFSETQ. The junction had 7 bases not matched to a gene; V was cut back by 4 bases and J by 2 bases. CDR3 length: 15 amino acids. Written as DNA, the CDR3 is TGCGCCAGCAGCCTCTATGGGACAGGGCCCTACGAGCAGTACTTC. Protein sequence: CASSLYGTGPYEQYF.

This clonotype showed up many times. This chain joins TRBV6-2 or TRBV6-3 and TRBJ1-3, with a tentative D call TRBD1 (6 bases). CDR1 and CDR2 from the germline V gene are MNHEY and SVGEGT. The V and J ends lost 5 bases and 3 bases respectively, with 20 bases between them. This CDR3 has 17 amino acids. The CDR3 DNA reads as TGTGCCAGCAGTAACCGACGGACAGCCCTTATTGGAAACACCATATATTTT. Translating it yields CASSNRRTALIGNTIYF.

The sample holds many counts of this clonotype. The CDR3 nucleotides read TGTGCCAGCAGCCCGGGACTAGCAGAAGTATACAATGAGCAGTTCTTC. Amino acids: CASSPGLAEVYNEQFF. The rearrangement links TRBV13 to TRBJ2-1, with 9 nucleotides matching TRBD2. J gave up 4 bases and V 5 bases, and 9 bases lay outside the gene matches. The germline CDR1 and CDR2 sequences are PRHDT and FYEKMQ (reference sequence). This CDR3 comprises 16 residues.

This clonotype was picked up many times. The rearrangement uses TRBV4-1 and TRBJ1-2; D gene ambiguous. V gave up 1 base and J gave up 3 bases, with 12 bases separating them. The germline V gene encodes CDR1 MGHRA and CDR2 YSYEKL. The CDR3 extends over 15 amino acids. The CDR3 region is CASSQVSGGDYGYTF. As DNA, the CDR3 is TGCGCCAGCAGCCAAGTCTCCGGCGGGGACTATGGCTACACCTTC.

The genes are TRBV11-2 and TRBJ1-6; D not resolved. V lost 1 base to trimming and J lost 9 bases, with 13 bases between them. The V gene's germline CDR1 is SGHAT and CDR2 FQNNGV. CDR3 length: 15 residues. CDR3 in DNA: TGTGCCAGCAGCTTAGTTGGGTCGGGTACTTCACCCCTCCACTTT. Translation gives CASSLVGSGTSPLHF.

At least ten counts were recorded for this clonotype. This chain links TRBV3-1 with TRBJ2-2; a possible D gene is TRBD2 (5 bases). There are 13 residues in the CDR3. V lost 3 bases and J lost 8, with 10 bases in between. Germline lookup yields CDR1 LGHDT and CDR2 YNNKEL (reference sequence). The CDR3 protein is CASSQQTMGELFF. CDR3 nucleotides: TGTGCCAGCAGCCAGCAGACTATGGGGGAGCTGTTTTTT. The variable domain in full, completed from reference TRBV3-1 and TRBJ2-2, reads DTAVSQTPKYLVTQMGNDKSIKCEQNLGHDTMYWYKQDSKKFLKIMFSYNNKELIINETVPNRFSPKSPDKAHLNLHINSLELGDSAVYFCASSQQTMGELFFGEGSRLTVL.

The V and J genes are TRBV19 and TRBJ2-1; the match to TRBD2 covers 9 bases. With 4 bases clipped from V and 8 bases from J, the junction kept 12 bases outside the gene matches. The CDR3 length is 16 residues. In germline, CDR1 is LNHDA, CDR2 SQIVND (reference sequence). CDR3 bases: TGTGCCAGTAGTACCGACAGGGCGGGGGGGCCTGATGAGCAGTTCTTC. Translation: CASSTDRAGGPDEQFF. The variable domain in full, with the rest retrieved from reference TRBV19 and TRBJ2-1, is DGGITQSPKYLFRKEGQNVTLSCEQNLNHDAMYWYRQDPGQGLRLIYYSQIVNDFQKGDIAEGYSVSREKKESFPLTVTSAQKNPTAFYLCASSTDRAGGPDEQFFGPGTRLTVL.

V gene TRBV15 combines with J gene TRBJ1-1, with D unresolved. This CDR3 contains 14 residues. The ends were cut back, 2 bases at V and 1 base at J, with 8 bases in the middle. CDR1 and CDR2 from the germline V gene are LNHNV and YYDKDF (reference sequence). CDR3 in amino acids: CATSRNQENTEAFF. The DNA for the CDR3 is TGTGCCACCAGCAGAAATCAGGAGAACACTGAAGCTTTCTTT. The whole variable domain, filled in from reference TRBV15 and TRBJ1-1, reads DAMVIQNPRYQVTQFGKPVTLSCSQTLNHNVMYWYQQKSSQAPKLLFHYYDKDFNNEADTPDNFQSRRPNTSFCFLDIRSPGLGDTAMYLCATSRNQENTEAFFGQGTRLTVV.

The table lists this clonotype with a few counts. The chain joins TRBV24-1 to TRBJ1-4, with D possibly matching TRBD1 (5 bases). The V gene's germline CDR1 is KGHDR and CDR2 SFDVKD. This CDR3 spans 19 amino acids. Trimming stripped 7 bases from V and 5 bases from J, with 28 bases between. The DNA for the CDR3 is TGTGCCACCAGGGATCCTCAAATGGACAACCCATTTCAAAATGAAAAACTGTTTTTT. Its translation is CATRDPQMDNPFQNEKLFF.

The V gene is TRBV4-2, the J gene TRBJ2-7; 10 bases match TRBD1. Germline trimming cut 1 base from V and 4 bases from J; bases unmatched to any gene: 10. The CDR3 has 17 amino acids. The germline V gene has CDR1 LGHNA and CDR2 YNFKEQ. The CDR3 reads CASSQAETGGAQYEQYF. Written as DNA, the CDR3 is TGTGCCAGCAGCCAAGCGGAGACAGGGGGCGCTCAGTACGAGCAGTACTTC.

This rearrangement joins TRBV10-1 to TRBJ2-7; 10 bases are a match to TRBD2. Germline V gene sequence: CDR1 WNHNN, CDR2 SYGVQD (reference sequence). With 10 bases clipped from V and 2 bases from J, the junction kept 14 bases outside the gene matches. The CDR3 has 16 residues. Written as DNA, the CDR3 is TGCGCCATACGACCCACTCCTAGCGGGAGTACCTACGAGCAGTACTTC. Protein: CAIRPTPSGSTYEQYF.

This clonotype was counted once. The chain carries TRBV19 and TRBJ1-2, with 7 bases identical to TRBD1. CDR1 and CDR2 from the germline V gene are LNHDA and SQIVND (reference sequence). The trim removed 4 bases at V and 5 bases at J, leaving 10 bases unmatched. This CDR3 is built from 15 residues. The CDR3, as DNA: TGTGCCAGTAGTACAAAGGGCGGGACAGCATATGGCTACACCTTC. Its protein product is CASSTKGGTAYGYTF.

The chain is built from TRBV20-1 and TRBJ1-5, with 8 bases identical to TRBD1. The CDR3 covers 15 residues. After removal of 6 bases from V and 1 base from J, the junction contained 8 bases not matched to a gene. Germline V gene lookup returns CDR1 DFQATT and CDR2 SNEGSKA (reference sequence). The CDR3 protein is CSATRGRGSNQPQHF. CDR3 nucleotides: TGCAGTGCGACCAGGGGGCGCGGAAGCAATCAGCCCCAGCATTTT.

The J gene is TRBJ1-5, the V gene TRBV7-2, with TRBD1 matching 9 bases. The CDR3 runs to 18 residues. V lost 2 bases, J lost 4 bases, and 12 bases stayed unmatched. Germline CDR1 is SGHTA and CDR2 is FQGNSA. The CDR3 loop is CASSLNPGTGIRNQPQHF. In DNA form, the CDR3 reads TGTGCCAGCAGCTTAAATCCCGGGACAGGGATTAGGAATCAGCCCCAGCATTTT.